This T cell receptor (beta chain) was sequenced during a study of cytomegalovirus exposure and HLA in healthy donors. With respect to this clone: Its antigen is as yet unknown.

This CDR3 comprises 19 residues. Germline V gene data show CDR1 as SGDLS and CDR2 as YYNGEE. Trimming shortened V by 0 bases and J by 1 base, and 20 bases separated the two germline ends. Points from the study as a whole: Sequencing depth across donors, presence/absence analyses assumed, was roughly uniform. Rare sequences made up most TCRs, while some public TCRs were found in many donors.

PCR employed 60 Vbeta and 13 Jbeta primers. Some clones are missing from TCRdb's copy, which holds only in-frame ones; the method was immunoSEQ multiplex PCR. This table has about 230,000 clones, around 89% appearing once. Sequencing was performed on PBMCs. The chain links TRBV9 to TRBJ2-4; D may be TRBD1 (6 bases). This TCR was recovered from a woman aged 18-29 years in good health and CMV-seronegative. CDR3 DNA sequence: TGTGCCAGCAGCGTAGAAGAGGGGGTGGGAAGTCCGGCCAAAAACATTCAGTACTTC. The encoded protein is CASSVEEGVGSPAKNIQYF. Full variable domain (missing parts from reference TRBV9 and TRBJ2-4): DSGVTQTPKHLITATGQRVTLRCSPRSGDLSVYWYQQSLDQGLQFLIQYYNGEERAKGNILERFSAQQFPDLHSELNLSSLELGDSALYFCASSVEEGVGSPAKNIQYFGAGTRLSVL.